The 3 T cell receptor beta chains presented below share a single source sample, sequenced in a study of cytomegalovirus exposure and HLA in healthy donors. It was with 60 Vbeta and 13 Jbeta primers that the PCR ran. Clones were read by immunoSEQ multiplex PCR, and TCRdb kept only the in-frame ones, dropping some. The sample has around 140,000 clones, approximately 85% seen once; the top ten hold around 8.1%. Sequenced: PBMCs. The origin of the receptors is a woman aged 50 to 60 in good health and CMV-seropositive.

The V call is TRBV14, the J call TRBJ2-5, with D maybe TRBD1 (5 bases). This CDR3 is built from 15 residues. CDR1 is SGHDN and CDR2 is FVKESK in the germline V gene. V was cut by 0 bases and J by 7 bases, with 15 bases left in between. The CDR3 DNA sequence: TGTGCCAGCAGCCAAGAAGTTGTCAGGGCTGGGACCCAGTACTTC. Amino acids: CASSQEVVRAGTQYF.

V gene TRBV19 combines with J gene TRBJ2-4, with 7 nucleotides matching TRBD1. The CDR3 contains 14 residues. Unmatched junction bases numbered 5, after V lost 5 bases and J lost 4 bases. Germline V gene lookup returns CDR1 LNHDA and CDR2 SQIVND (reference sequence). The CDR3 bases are TGTGCCAGTAGTTCCCGGGACAGAAAAAACATTCAGTACTTC. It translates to CASSSRDRKNIQYF.

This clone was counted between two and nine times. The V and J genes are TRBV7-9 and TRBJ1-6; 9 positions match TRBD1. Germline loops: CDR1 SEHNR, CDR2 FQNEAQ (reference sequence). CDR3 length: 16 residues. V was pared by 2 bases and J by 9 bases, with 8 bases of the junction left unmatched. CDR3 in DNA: TGTGCCAGCAGCTTATGGAACACAGGGGGCCTTTCACCCCTCCACTTT. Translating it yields CASSLWNTGGLSPLHF.